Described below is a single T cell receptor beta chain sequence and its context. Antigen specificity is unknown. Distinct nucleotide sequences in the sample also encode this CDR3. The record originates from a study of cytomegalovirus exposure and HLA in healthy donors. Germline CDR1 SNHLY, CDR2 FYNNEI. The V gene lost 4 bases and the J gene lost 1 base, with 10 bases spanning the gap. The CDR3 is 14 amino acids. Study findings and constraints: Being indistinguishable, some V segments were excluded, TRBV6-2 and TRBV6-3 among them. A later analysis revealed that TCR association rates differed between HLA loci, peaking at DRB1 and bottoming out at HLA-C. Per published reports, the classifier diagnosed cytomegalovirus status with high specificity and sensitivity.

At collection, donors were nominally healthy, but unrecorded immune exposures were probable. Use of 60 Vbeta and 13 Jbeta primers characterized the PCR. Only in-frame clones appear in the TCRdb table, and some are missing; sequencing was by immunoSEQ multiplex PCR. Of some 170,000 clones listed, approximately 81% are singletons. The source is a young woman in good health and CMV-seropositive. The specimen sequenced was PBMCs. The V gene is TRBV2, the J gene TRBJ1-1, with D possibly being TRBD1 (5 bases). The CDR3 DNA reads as TGTGCCAGCAGTGGTCAGGGTTCGAACACTGAAGCTTTCTTT. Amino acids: CASSGQGSNTEAFF.